The clone carrying this T cell receptor (delta chain) was counted only a few times. Its antigen is undetermined. This entry comes from a study of Vδ1+ human thymocytes. Points from the study as a whole: In the thymus, TRG and TRD repertoires looked highly polyclonal with Gaussian CDR3 lengths.

RNA was extracted from the cells and then reverse transcribed. CDR3 amplicons came from multiplex PCR with pooled V-gene forward and constant-region reverse primers. TCRdb applied CATT to the multiplex PCR reads for clone calling. The repertoire holds more than 50,000 delta-chain clones, with around 15% as singletons. The CDR3 consists of 15 residues. The V end lost 0 bases, the J end lost 7 bases, and 15 bases lay between the germline ends. Germline CDR1 and CDR2: TSWWSYY and QGS. This clonotype was obtained from a girl under three years old who had congenital heart surgery. The chain employs TRDV1 and TRDJ1, with no clear D. Sequencing was carried out using Vdelta1+ gamma-delta thymocytes from the thymus. Subset described: FACS-sorted CD3+ TCRalphabeta- TCRVdelta1+ TCRVdelta2- thymocytes. The CDR3 protein is CALGELVLPSGKLIF. CDR3 coding DNA: TGTGCTCTTGGGGAACTAGTCCTCCCAAGCGGTAAACTCATCTTT.